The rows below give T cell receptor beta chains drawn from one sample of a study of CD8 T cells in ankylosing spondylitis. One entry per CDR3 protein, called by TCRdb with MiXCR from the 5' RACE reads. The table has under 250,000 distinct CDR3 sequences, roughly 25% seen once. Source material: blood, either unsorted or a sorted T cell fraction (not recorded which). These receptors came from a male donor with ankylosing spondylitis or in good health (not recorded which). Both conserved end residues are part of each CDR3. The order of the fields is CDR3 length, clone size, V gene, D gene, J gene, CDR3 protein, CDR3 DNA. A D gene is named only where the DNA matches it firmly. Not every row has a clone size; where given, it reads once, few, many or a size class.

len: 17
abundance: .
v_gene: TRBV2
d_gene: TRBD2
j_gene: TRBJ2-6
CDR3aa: CASSGLAASGGANVLTF
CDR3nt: TGTGCCAGCAGCGGACTAGCGGCCTCAGGTGGGGCCAACGTCCTGACTTTC

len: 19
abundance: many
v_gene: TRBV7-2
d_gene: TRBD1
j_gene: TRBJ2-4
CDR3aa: CASSPRSGTGALAKNIQYF
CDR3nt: TGTGCCAGCAGCCCGAGATCCGGGACAGGGGCCCTAGCCAAAAACATTCAGTACTTC

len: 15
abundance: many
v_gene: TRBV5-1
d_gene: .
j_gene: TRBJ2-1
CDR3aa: CASSWVGTAYNEQFF
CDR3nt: TGCGCCAGCAGCTGGGTGGGAACCGCCTACAATGAGCAGTTCTTC

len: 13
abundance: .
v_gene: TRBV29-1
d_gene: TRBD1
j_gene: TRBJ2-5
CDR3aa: CSVVRTGGETQYF
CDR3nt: TGCAGCGTTGTCCGGACAGGGGGAGAGACCCAGTACTTC

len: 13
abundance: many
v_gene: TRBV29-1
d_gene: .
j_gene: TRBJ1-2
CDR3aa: CSVVGRGDYGYTF
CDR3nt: TGCAGCGTTGTAGGCAGGGGCGACTATGGCTACACCTTC

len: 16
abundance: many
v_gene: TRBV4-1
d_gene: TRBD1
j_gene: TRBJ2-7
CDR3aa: CASSQDLTGLTYEQYF
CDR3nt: TGCGCCAGCAGCCAAGATCTGACAGGGCTAACCTACGAGCAGTACTTC

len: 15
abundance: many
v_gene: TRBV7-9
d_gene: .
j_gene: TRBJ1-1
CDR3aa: CASSLGNSVNTEAFF
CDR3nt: TGTGCCAGCAGCTTAGGGAATTCTGTGAACACTGAAGCTTTCTTT

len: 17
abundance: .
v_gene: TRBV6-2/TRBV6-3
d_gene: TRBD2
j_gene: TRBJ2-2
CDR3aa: CASSPRLAGGPPGELFF
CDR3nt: TGTGCCAGCAGCCCCCGACTAGCGGGAGGGCCCCCCGGGGAGCTGTTTTTT

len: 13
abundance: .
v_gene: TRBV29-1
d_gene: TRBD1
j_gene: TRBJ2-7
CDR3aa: CSVPGTGGYEQYF
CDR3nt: TGCAGCGTCCCCGGGACAGGGGGCTACGAGCAGTACTTC

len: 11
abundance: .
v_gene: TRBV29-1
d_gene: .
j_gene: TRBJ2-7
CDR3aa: CSVRGGYEQYF
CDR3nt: TGCAGCGTTCGGGGCGGGTACGAGCAGTACTTC

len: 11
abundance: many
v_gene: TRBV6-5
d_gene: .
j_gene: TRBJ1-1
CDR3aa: CASTWGTEAFF
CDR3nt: TGTGCCAGCACGTGGGGCACTGAAGCTTTCTTT

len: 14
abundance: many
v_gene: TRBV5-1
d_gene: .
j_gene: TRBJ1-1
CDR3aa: CASSAGQENTEAFF
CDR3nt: TGCGCCAGCAGCGCGGGACAAGAGAACACTGAAGCTTTCTTT

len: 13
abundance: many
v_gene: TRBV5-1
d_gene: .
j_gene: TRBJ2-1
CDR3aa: CASSLLDYNEQFF
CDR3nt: TGCGCCAGCAGCTTACTAGACTACAATGAGCAGTTCTTC

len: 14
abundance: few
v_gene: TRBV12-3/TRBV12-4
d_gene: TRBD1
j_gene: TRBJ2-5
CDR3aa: CASSHGDRVATQYF
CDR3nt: TGTGCCAGCAGTCACGGGGACAGGGTCGCGACCCAGTACTTC

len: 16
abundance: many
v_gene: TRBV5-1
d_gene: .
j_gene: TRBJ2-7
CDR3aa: CASSLAGGPESYEQYF
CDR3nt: TGCGCCAGCAGCTTGGCCGGGGGGCCAGAGTCCTACGAGCAGTACTTC

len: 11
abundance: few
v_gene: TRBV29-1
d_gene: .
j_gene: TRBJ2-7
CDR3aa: CSVRAVYEQYF
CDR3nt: TGCAGCGTCAGGGCAGTCTACGAGCAGTACTTC

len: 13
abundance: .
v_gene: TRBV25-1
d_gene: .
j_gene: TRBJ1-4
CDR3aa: CASRQGWDEKLFF
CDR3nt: TGTGCCAGCAGACAGGGTTGGGATGAAAAACTGTTTTTT

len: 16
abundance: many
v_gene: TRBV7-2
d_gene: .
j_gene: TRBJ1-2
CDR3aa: CASSLGGTFYGYGYTF
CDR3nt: TGTGCCAGCAGCTTAGGAGGCACGTTTTATGGTTATGGCTACACCTTC

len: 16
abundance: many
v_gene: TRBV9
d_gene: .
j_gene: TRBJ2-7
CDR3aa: CASSVAVGSESYEQYF
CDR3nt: TGTGCCAGCAGCGTAGCTGTCGGGAGTGAGTCCTACGAGCAGTACTTC

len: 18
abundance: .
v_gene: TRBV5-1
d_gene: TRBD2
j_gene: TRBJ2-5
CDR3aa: CASSLRSSGSPLGETQYF
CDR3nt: TGCGCCAGCAGCCTCAGATCTAGCGGGAGTCCGTTGGGTGAGACCCAGTACTTC

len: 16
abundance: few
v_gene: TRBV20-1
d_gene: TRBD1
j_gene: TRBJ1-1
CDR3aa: CSATRLTGWGRTEAFF
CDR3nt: TGCAGTGCTACTCGCCTGACAGGGTGGGGGAGGACTGAAGCTTTCTTT

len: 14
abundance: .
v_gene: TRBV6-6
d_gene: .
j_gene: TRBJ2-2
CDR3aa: CASRTTGNTGELFF
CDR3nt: TGTGCCAGCAGGACGACAGGAAACACCGGGGAGCTGTTTTTT

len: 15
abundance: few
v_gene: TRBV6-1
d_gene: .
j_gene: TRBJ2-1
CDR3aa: CASIILGGQRDEQFF
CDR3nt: TGTGCCAGCATCATACTCGGCGGACAGAGAGATGAGCAGTTCTTC

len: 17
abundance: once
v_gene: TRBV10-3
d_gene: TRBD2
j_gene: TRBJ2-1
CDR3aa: CAISERPPTSAFHEQFF
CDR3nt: TGTGCCATCAGCGAACGACCCCCGACTAGCGCGTTCCATGAGCAGTTCTTC

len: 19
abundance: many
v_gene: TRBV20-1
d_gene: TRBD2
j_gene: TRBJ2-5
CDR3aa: CSASGGPWTSGNHKETQYF
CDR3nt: TGCAGTGCTAGTGGGGGTCCCTGGACTAGCGGGAACCACAAAGAGACCCAGTACTTC

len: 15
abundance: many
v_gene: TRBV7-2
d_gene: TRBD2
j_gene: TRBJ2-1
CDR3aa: CASSSPSGRGNEQFF
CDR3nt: TGTGCCAGCAGCTCCCCTAGCGGGAGAGGGAATGAGCAGTTCTTC

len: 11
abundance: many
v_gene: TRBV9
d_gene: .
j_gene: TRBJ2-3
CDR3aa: CASGREDTQYF
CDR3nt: TGTGCCAGCGGGAGAGAAGATACGCAGTATTTT

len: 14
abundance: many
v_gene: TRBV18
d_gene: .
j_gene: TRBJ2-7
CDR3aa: CASSPAGSSYEQYF
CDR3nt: TGTGCCAGCTCACCGGCCGGCAGCTCCTACGAGCAGTACTTC

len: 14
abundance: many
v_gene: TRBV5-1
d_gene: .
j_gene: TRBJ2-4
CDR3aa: CASSFELAKNIQYF
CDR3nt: TGCGCCAGCAGCTTTGAACTAGCCAAAAACATTCAGTACTTC

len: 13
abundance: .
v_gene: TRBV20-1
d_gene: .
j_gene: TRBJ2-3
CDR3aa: CSARTPMADTQYF
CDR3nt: TGCAGTGCTAGGACCCCGATGGCAGATACGCAGTATTTT

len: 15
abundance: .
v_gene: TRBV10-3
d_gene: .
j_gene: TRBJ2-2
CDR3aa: CAIRLDRINTGELFF
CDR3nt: TGTGCCATCCGCTTAGACAGGATAAACACCGGGGAGCTGTTTTTT

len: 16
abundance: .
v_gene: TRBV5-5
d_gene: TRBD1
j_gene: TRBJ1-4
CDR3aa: CASSLALQGASEKLFF
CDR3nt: TGTGCCAGCAGCTTGGCCCTTCAGGGGGCAAGTGAAAAACTGTTTTTT

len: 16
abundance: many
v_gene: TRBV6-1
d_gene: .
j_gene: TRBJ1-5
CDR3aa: CASSEGGIGSNQPQHF
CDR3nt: TGTGCCAGCAGCGAGGGGGGGATAGGTAGCAATCAGCCCCAGCATTTT

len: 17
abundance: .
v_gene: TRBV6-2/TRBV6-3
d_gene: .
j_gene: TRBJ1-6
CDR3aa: CASTKGDLLIDISPLHF
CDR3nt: TGTGCCAGCACCAAGGGGGATCTCCTCATCGACATTTCACCCCTCCACTTT

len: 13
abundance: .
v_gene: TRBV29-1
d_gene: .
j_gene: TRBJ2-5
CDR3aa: CSALSGVYGTQYF
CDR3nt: TGCAGCGCTCTATCCGGTGTGTACGGGACCCAGTACTTC

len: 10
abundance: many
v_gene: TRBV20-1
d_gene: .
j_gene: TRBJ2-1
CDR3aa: CSAGVGEQFF
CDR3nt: TGCAGTGCCGGCGTTGGTGAGCAGTTCTTC

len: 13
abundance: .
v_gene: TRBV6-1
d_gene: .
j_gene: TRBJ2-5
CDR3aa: CASSPQGRQTQYF
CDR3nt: TGTGCCAGCAGCCCACAGGGTCGACAGACCCAGTACTTC

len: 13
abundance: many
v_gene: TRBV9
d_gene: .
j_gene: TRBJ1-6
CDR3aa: CASSVGGRSPLHF
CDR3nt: TGTGCCAGCAGCGTAGGTGGGCGTTCACCCCTCCACTTT

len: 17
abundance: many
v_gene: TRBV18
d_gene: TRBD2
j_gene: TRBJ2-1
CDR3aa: CASSPPDSGTSYNEQFF
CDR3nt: TGTGCCAGCTCACCACCGGATAGCGGGACTTCCTACAATGAGCAGTTCTTC

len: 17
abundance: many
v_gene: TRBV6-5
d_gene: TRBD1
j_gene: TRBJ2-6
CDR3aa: CASSSWGQFSGANVLTF
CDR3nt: TGTGCCAGCAGTTCCTGGGGACAGTTCTCTGGGGCCAACGTCCTGACTTTC

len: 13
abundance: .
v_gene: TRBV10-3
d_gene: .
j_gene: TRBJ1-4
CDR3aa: CAISEFSREKLFF
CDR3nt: TGTGCCATCAGTGAGTTTTCTCGTGAAAAACTGTTTTTT

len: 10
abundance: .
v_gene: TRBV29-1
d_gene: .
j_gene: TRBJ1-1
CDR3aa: CSVDSHSAMF
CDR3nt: TGCAGCGTTGATTCCCACTCAGCCATGTTT